One and the same sample provided the 16 T cell receptor beta chains below, sequenced in a study of glioma-infiltrating T cells after dendritic cell vaccination. The assay was immunoSEQ multiplex PCR, and TCRdb's table has in-frame clones only and misses some. The sample contains around 78,000 clones, 85% of which appear only once. The time point here: after dendritic cell vaccination, including at tumor progression/relapse. This specimen was blood, taken after dendritic cell vaccination. Receptor source: a human donor with glioblastoma.

The chain uses TRBV6-5 and TRBJ2-1, with 8 nucleotides matching TRBD1. The V segment lost 6 bases and the J segment 8 bases; nucleotides outside the gene matches: 3. The CDR3 length is 12 residues. The germline gives CDR1 MNHEY, CDR2 SVGAGI. The CDR3 DNA follows: TGTGCCAGCAGACCGACAGGGGATGAGCAGTTCTTC. It encodes CASRPTGDEQFF.

V gene TRBV6-1 combines with J gene TRBJ2-3; 11 positions match TRBD2. V was clipped by 5 bases and J by 3 bases; unmatched bases: 4. The CDR3 consists of 15 residues. Germline V gene sequence: CDR1 MNHNS, CDR2 SASEGT. As DNA, the CDR3 is TGTGCCAGCAGTCTCACTAGCGGGAGAACAGATACGCAGTATTTT. Translation gives CASSLTSGRTDTQYF.

The chain is built from TRBV29-1 and TRBJ2-3; 11 nucleotides line up with TRBD2. Germline V lookup: CDR1 SQVTM, CDR2 ANQGSEA. Trimming at V came to 3 bases and at J to 6 bases, leaving 11 bases not matched to a gene. The CDR3 is made up of 16 amino acids. The CDR3 region has the DNA TGCAGCGTTGAGGGGCTAGCGGGAGGCTCACGTGATACGCAGTATTTT. Protein: CSVEGLAGGSRDTQYF.

The gene calls are TRBV19 and TRBJ1-5; D gene uncertain. CDR1 LNHDA and CDR2 SQIVND come from the germline V gene (reference sequence). V lost 1 base and J 3 bases, leaving 10 bases between the germline ends. The CDR3 extends over 15 amino acids. The CDR3 nucleotides read TGTGCCAGTAGTATAGTAGGCGGAGACAATCAGCCCCAGCATTTT. Translating it yields CASSIVGGDNQPQHF. The entire variable domain, with the rest obtained from reference TRBV19 and TRBJ1-5, is as follows: DGGITQSPKYLFRKEGQNVTLSCEQNLNHDAMYWYRQDPGQGLRLIYYSQIVNDFQKGDIAEGYSVSREKKESFPLTVTSAQKNPTAFYLCASSIVGGDNQPQHFGDGTRLSIL.

This chain links TRBV7-6 with TRBJ1-1; D not resolved. Trimming removed 5 bases at V and 1 base at J, with 11 bases between. Germline V gene lookup returns CDR1 SGHVS and CDR2 FNYEAQ. The CDR3 is 14 amino acids. The CDR3 DNA is TGTGCCAGCAGCCCCGACGGGAGGAACACTGAAGCTTTCTTT. This sequence encodes CASSPDGRNTEAFF.

V and J are TRBV10-1 and TRBJ2-2; weak D call: TRBD1 (5 bases). This CDR3 contains 16 residues. CDR1 is WNHNN, CDR2 SYGVQD, per germline (reference sequence). V gave up 8 bases and J gave up 4 bases, with 20 bases separating them. The CDR3 DNA sequence: TGCGCCAGCCCCAGAAAACAGGCTTCGGGCACCGGGGAGCTGTTTTTT. This encodes CASPRKQASGTGELFF.

A note on this clone: Given a far larger clone just one base away, this is likely a sequencing read error. The chain employs TRBV14 and TRBJ2-7; 8 bases fit TRBD1. V trimming: 2 bases; J trimming: 7 bases; junction bases outside the gene matches: 4. CDR3 length: 13 amino acids. Germline CDR1 and CDR2: SGHDN and FVKESK. In DNA form, the CDR3 reads TGTGCCAGCAGCCAAAGGACAGGGAGGGAGCAGTACTTC. It translates to CASSQRTGREQYF.

V usage is TRBV7-3 and J usage is TRBJ2-3, with 7 bases fitting TRBD1. The germline CDR1 and CDR2 sequences are SGHTA and FQGTGA. There are 14 residues in the CDR3. The V gene end was trimmed by 2 bases and the J gene end by 4 bases; junction bases not matched to a gene: 3. The CDR3 nucleotides read TGTGCCAGCAGCTTAGTAAGGGGGCCAGATACGCAGTATTTT. As protein: CASSLVRGPDTQYF. Filled out from reference TRBV7-3 and TRBJ2-3, the complete variable domain reads GAGVSQTPSNKVTEKGKYVELRCDPISGHTALYWYRQSLGQGPEFLIYFQGTGAADDSGLPNDRFFAVRPEGSVSTLKIQRTERGDSAVYLCASSLVRGPDTQYFGPGTRLTVL.

A few counts support this clone. The rearrangement links TRBV5-4 to TRBJ2-1, with 9 positions matching TRBD2. The CDR3 covers 16 residues. V was clipped by 4 bases and J by 4 bases; unmatched bases: 9. Per germline, CDR1 SGHNT and CDR2 YYREEE (reference sequence). The CDR3 is CASSPQGGRAYNEQFF. CDR3 bases: TGTGCCAGCAGCCCCCAGGGCGGGAGGGCTTACAATGAGCAGTTCTTC.

This clone was observed once. The V and J genes are TRBV2 and TRBJ2-2, with 7 bases matching TRBD2. Germline-derived CDR1 and CDR2 are SNHLY and FYNNEI. CDR3 size: 14 residues. Unmatched junction bases numbered 8, after V lost 6 bases and J lost 7 bases. CDR3 bases: TGTGCCAGCAGGGAGACTAGCTCTGGCGGGGAGCTGTTTTTT. This encodes CASRETSSGGELFF.

This clone was seen only a few times. The chain combines TRBV4-2 with TRBJ2-1; 10 nucleotides agree with TRBD1. This CDR3 comprises 15 residues. Germline V CDR1 and CDR2: LGHNA, YNFKEQ. V was pared by 3 bases and J by 6 bases, with 5 bases of the junction left unmatched. The CDR3 nucleotides are TGTGCCAGCAGCCAGGGGACAGGGGAAATCAATGAGCAGTTCTTC. Its translation is CASSQGTGEINEQFF.

The chain links TRBV19 to TRBJ1-2, with 9 bases fitting TRBD1. The CDR3 loop spans 14 amino acids. Germline trimming cut 9 bases from V and 7 bases from J; bases unmatched to any gene: 12. CDR1 is LNHDA and CDR2 is SQIVND in the germline V gene (reference sequence). As DNA, the CDR3 is TGTGCCAGCAACCGAAAACAGGGGGCCGTTGGCTACACCTTC. Amino acids: CASNRKQGAVGYTF.

V gene TRBV7-2 combines with J gene TRBJ2-5; a possible D gene is TRBD2 (5 bases). Germline CDR1 reads SGHTA; CDR2 reads FQGNSA. The CDR3 loop spans 13 amino acids. The V end lost 5 bases, the J end lost 7 bases, and 14 bases lay between the germline ends. CDR3 protein: CASSRDEEGTQYF. The CDR3 DNA reads as TGTGCCAGCAGCCGCGACGAAGAGGGGACCCAGTACTTC. Variable domain in full (rest from reference TRBV7-2 and TRBJ2-5): GAGVSQSPSNKVTEKGKDVELRCDPISGHTALYWYRQSLGQGLEFLIYFQGNSAPDKSGLPSDRFSAERTGGSVSTLTIQRTQQEDSAVYLCASSRDEEGTQYFGPGTRLLVL.

This rearrangement joins TRBV5-6 to TRBJ2-7, with 15 bases fitting TRBD2. CDR3 length: 16 amino acids. Germline V gene lookup returns CDR1 SGHDT and CDR2 YYEEEE. The J segment lost 5 bases and the V segment lost 4 bases, leaving 7 bases of the junction unmatched. Here the CDR3 reads CASSQGLAGGRHEQYF. The CDR3 bases are TGTGCCAGCAGCCAGGGACTAGCGGGAGGCCGCCACGAGCAGTACTTC.

The CDR3 sequence is CASSSGDSYQETQYF. The CDR3 DNA follows: TGTGCCAGCAGCTCCGGGGACAGCTACCAAGAGACCCAGTACTTC. The J gene is TRBJ2-5, the V gene TRBV7-2; 7 nucleotides align to TRBD1. Unmatched junction bases numbered 5, after V lost 4 bases and J lost 0 bases. The CDR3 sequence is 15 residues long. Germline CDR1 reads SGHTA; CDR2 reads FQGNSA.

The chain employs TRBV7-6 and TRBJ2-7, with TRBD1 identical over 9 bases. Germline V lookup: CDR1 SGHVS, CDR2 FNYEAQ. This CDR3 contains 15 residues. Trimming took 5 bases from V and 7 from J; bases not matched to a gene: 12. CDR3 nucleotide sequence: TGTGCCAGCAGCCCCCAAACAGGGGGCTCCTTTGAGCAGTACTTC. Translation: CASSPQTGGSFEQYF.